There are many counts of the clone carrying this T cell receptor (beta chain). What it recognizes is unknown. Trimming shortened V by 1 base and J by 8 bases, and 9 bases separated the two germline ends. The CDR3 consists of 12 residues. Germline lookup yields CDR1 SGHRS and CDR2 YFSETQ. This record belongs to a study of T cells in Graves' hyperthyroidism and ophthalmopathy. RNA transcripts provided the source from which TCR beta CDR3 regions were amplified. The TCR CDR3 first-round RT-PCR relied on the HTBI primer set. MiXCR, applied by TCRdb to the multiplex PCR reads, yields one record per CDR3 protein. The table includes a few hundred thousand distinct CDR3 sequences, around 14% detected once. Study observations and caveats: The model foresaw ophthalmopathy a median 6.5 months prior to onset. Peripheral blood also featured most of the thyroid clonotypes expanded above 0.001.

Sequenced: blood. This clonotype originated in a woman aged 30 to 39 with Graves' hyperthyroidism. The genes are TRBV5-1 and TRBJ1-1; D is possibly TRBD1 (6 bases). The CDR3 loop reads CASSLSQGEAFF. As DNA, the CDR3 is TGCGCCAGCAGCTTGAGTCAGGGGGAAGCTTTCTTT.